The next 19 T cell receptor beta chains were all read from a single sample in a study of CD8+ T cells in alopecia areata. Extracted from the samples, RNA was reverse transcribed into cDNA to serve as the sequencing template. The table came from immunoSEQ multiplex PCR; TCRdb's copy has only in-frame clones and leaves some out. The table has approximately 140,000 clones, roughly four fifths seen once. The treatment: oral pan-JAK inhibitor, 5-10 mg twice daily. The specimen was CD8+ T cells sorted from blood, collected at week 4, from a patient treated with tofacitinib. The receptors were sampled from a human donor with alopecia areata.

This clone was seen more than once but under ten times. The chain couples TRBV7-2 to TRBJ2-5; D is ambiguous. The germline V gene has CDR1 SGHTA and CDR2 FQGNSA. V was trimmed by 1 base and J by 1 base, leaving 10 bases between them. The CDR3 runs to 15 residues. The CDR3 DNA reads as TGTGCCAGCAGCTTAGGCTCAGGATTCCAAGAGACCCAGTACTTC. Protein product: CASSLGSGFQETQYF.

This clone was seen more than once but under ten times. The rearrangement uses TRBV6-5 and TRBJ2-5; D perhaps matches TRBD2 (5 bases). V lost 7 bases to trimming and J lost 5 bases, with 8 bases between them. CDR3 length: 11 residues. Looked up from germline, CDR1 is MNHEY and CDR2 is SVGAGI. The CDR3 DNA follows: TGTGCCAGCACCCGAGGGGAGACCCAGTACTTC. It yields the protein CASTRGETQYF.

The CDR3 loop reads CASSVHRAKVSYEQYF. As DNA, the CDR3 is TGTGCCAGCAGTGTACATCGGGCAAAAGTCTCCTACGAGCAGTACTTC. V usage is TRBV2 and J usage is TRBJ2-7; D unresolved. Germline CDR1 reads SNHLY; CDR2 reads FYNNEI. V lost 4 bases, J lost 0 bases, and 16 bases lay in between. CDR3 length equals 16 residues. The full variable domain, with the rest looked up from reference TRBV2 and TRBJ2-7, is EPEVTQTPSHQVTQMGQEVILRCVPISNHLYFYWYRQILGQKVEFLVSFYNNEISEKSEIFDDQFSVERPDGSNFTLKIRSTKLEDSAMYFCASSVHRAKVSYEQYFGPGTRLTVT.

Comments on this clone: Other DNA sequences in the sample encode the same CDR3. The V and J genes are TRBV7-9 and TRBJ2-1; D gene uncertain. The CDR3 has 12 residues. V shed 5 bases and J shed 3 bases, with 5 bases lying between them. Germline V gene data show CDR1 as SEHNR and CDR2 as FQNEAQ (reference sequence). Written as DNA, the CDR3 is TGTGCCAGCAGCCCCCGCTACAATGAGCAGTTCTTC. Translation gives CASSPRYNEQFF.

The V gene is TRBV2, the J gene TRBJ2-1; D gene ambiguous. This CDR3 contains 11 residues. Germline CDR1 SNHLY, CDR2 FYNNEI. Trimming removed 7 bases from V and 6 bases from J, with 7 bases in between. The CDR3 sequence is CASTQSNEQFF. The CDR3 DNA sequence: TGTGCCAGCACCCAAAGCAATGAGCAGTTCTTC. The full variable domain, completed using reference TRBV2 and TRBJ2-1, is EPEVTQTPSHQVTQMGQEVILRCVPISNHLYFYWYRQILGQKVEFLVSFYNNEISEKSEIFDDQFSVERPDGSNFTLKIRSTKLEDSAMYFCASTQSNEQFFGPGTRLTVL.

J is TRBJ2-7 and V is TRBV30; 7 bases map to TRBD2. Losses at the gene ends were 4 bases for V and 1 base for J; bases not matched to a gene: 7. CDR3 length equals 14 residues. The V gene's germline CDR1 is GTSNPN and CDR2 SVGIG (reference sequence). As DNA, the CDR3 is TGTGCCTGGACTGATGGACTAGGATCCTACGAGCAGTACTTC. This codes for CAWTDGLGSYEQYF.

This chain uses TRBV6-4 with TRBJ2-3; 9 bases fit TRBD2. CDR1 is MRHNA and CDR2 is SNTAGT in the germline V gene. V lost 5 bases, J lost 2 bases, and 5 bases stayed unmatched. CDR3 length: 15 residues. CDR3 protein: CASSPRLADTDTQYF. In DNA form, the CDR3 reads TGTGCCAGCAGTCCAAGACTAGCGGACACAGATACGCAGTATTTT.

The V gene is TRBV7-9, the J gene TRBJ1-2; 8 bases agree with TRBD1. V lost 5 bases and J lost 6; bases outside the gene matches: 8. This CDR3 region has 14 residues. From germline, CDR1 is SEHNR and CDR2 FQNEAQ (reference sequence). In DNA, the CDR3 is TGTGCCAGCAGCCCCCTCCCGACAGGGGATGGCTACACCTTC. This encodes CASSPLPTGDGYTF.

The V and J genes are TRBV27 and TRBJ1-1; 8 positions match TRBD1. V lost 5 bases, J lost 1 base, and 0 bases stayed unmatched. The CDR3 length is 13 residues. Germline CDR1 and CDR2: MNHEY and SMNVEV (reference sequence). The CDR3 sequence is CASSTGGNTEAFF. The CDR3 DNA reads TGTGCCAGCAGTACAGGGGGGAACACTGAAGCTTTCTTT.

This sequence joins TRBV29-1 and TRBJ1-1; D is possibly TRBD1 (6 bases). V was cut by 3 bases and J by 8 bases, with 19 bases left in between. This CDR3 region has 14 residues. Germline V lookup: CDR1 SQVTM, CDR2 ANQGSEA. The chain's CDR3 is CSVELPGQGLEAFF. CDR3 nucleotide sequence: TGCAGCGTTGAGCTACCGGGGCAGGGGCTGGAAGCTTTCTTT. The whole variable domain, remainder taken from reference TRBV29-1 and TRBJ1-1, is SAVISQKPSRDICQRGTSLTIQCQVDSQVTMMFWYRQQPGQSLTLIATANQGSEATYESGFVIDKFPISRPNLTFSTLTVSNMSPEDSSIYLCSVELPGQGLEAFFGQGTRLTVV.

This CDR3 reads CASSYSTGGNYGYTF. The CDR3 DNA sequence: TGTGCCAGCAGTTACTCAACAGGGGGGAACTATGGCTACACCTTC. The chain is built from TRBV6-5 and TRBJ1-2; 8 bases map to TRBD1. Germline loops: CDR1 MNHEY, CDR2 SVGAGI. CDR3 size: 15 residues. The V gene end was trimmed by 0 bases and the J gene end by 2 bases; junction bases not matched to a gene: 2.

The J gene is TRBJ2-7, the V gene TRBV6-6; D possibly matches TRBD1 or TRBD2 (5 bases each). CDR3 size: 13 residues. Germline CDR1 reads MNHNY; CDR2 reads SVGAGI (reference sequence). V was cut by 6 bases and J by 3 bases, with 12 bases left in between. The DNA of the CDR3 is TGTGCCAGCAGCCCCAGGGACCGCTACGAGCAGTACTTC. Residues: CASSPRDRYEQYF.

The CDR3 nucleotides are TGTGCCACCAGCACCTACCCCCACACAGATACGCAGTATTTT. It codes for CATSTYPHTDTQYF. This chain uses TRBV15 with TRBJ2-3, with unresolved D. V was shortened by 4 bases and J by 2 bases, with 10 bases between the two germline ends. CDR3 length: 14 residues. From germline, CDR1 is LNHNV and CDR2 YYDKDF (reference sequence).

The J gene is TRBJ2-7, the V gene TRBV21-1. TRBV21-1 constitutes a pseudogene. The CDR3 contains 13 residues. The CDR3: CAGEWGACYEQYF. DNA of the CDR3: TGTGCCGGTGAATGGGGGGCATGCTACGAGCAGTACTTC.

This rearrangement joins TRBV4-1 to TRBJ2-5; 14 nucleotides line up with TRBD2. Looked up from germline, CDR1 is MGHRA and CDR2 is YSYEKL. Trimming cost V 2 bases and J 2 bases; bases outside gene matches: 4. This CDR3 is built from 17 residues. In nucleotides, the CDR3 is TGCGCCAGCAGCCAAAGACTAGCGGGGGGGCAACAAGAGACCCAGTACTTC. Translation gives CASSQRLAGGQQETQYF.

The chain uses TRBV14 and TRBJ2-7; D is unresolved. The CDR3 covers 11 residues. Trimming stripped 4 bases from V and 6 bases from J, with 7 bases between. Germline V gives CDR1 SGHDN, CDR2 FVKESK. CDR3 sequence: CASSRGSEQYF. CDR3 bases: TGTGCCAGCAGCCGGGGATCCGAGCAGTACTTC.

This clone was detected a few times. V is TRBV7-9 and J is TRBJ2-7; possibly TRBD2 for D (5 bases). Germline V CDR1 and CDR2: SEHNR, FQNEAQ (reference sequence). Trimming pared 4 bases from V and 0 bases from J, leaving 10 bases between. CDR3 size: 14 residues. DNA for the CDR3: TGTGCCAGCAGCTCTAGCTCTAGCTCCTACGAGCAGTACTTC. This codes for CASSSSSSSYEQYF.

The chain links TRBV6-5 to TRBJ1-2, with D possibly matching TRBD1 (6 bases). This CDR3 has 14 residues. Trimming removed 4 bases from V and 1 base from J, with 10 bases in between. CDR1 is MNHEY and CDR2 is SVGAGI in the germline V gene. DNA for the CDR3: TGTGCCAGCAGTTTAGGACAGTATAACTATGGCTACACCTTC. Its protein is CASSLGQYNYGYTF.

The chain has TRBV7-9 and TRBJ2-4, with D tentatively TRBD1 (6 bases). The CDR3 has 16 amino acids. CDR1 is SEHNR and CDR2 is FQNEAQ in the germline V gene (reference sequence). Trimming stripped 5 bases from V and 2 bases from J, with 16 bases between. The CDR3 loop is CASSMSDSNPKNIQYF. The DNA of the CDR3 is TGTGCCAGCAGCATGTCGGACAGCAACCCCAAAAACATTCAGTACTTC.